The source of this TCR beta chain is a study of early T cells in non-severe SARS-CoV-2 infection. Trimming shortened V by 5 bases and J by 3 bases, and 10 bases separated the two germline ends. CDR1 is SEHNR, CDR2 FQNEAQ, per germline (reference sequence). The CDR3 consists of 13 residues. As part of library construction, unique molecular identifiers were attached to individual cDNA molecules. TCRdb re-derived calls from the 5' RACE reads in MiXCR, one entry per CDR3 protein. The table has about 33,000 distinct CDR3 sequences, 3.5% to 4% seen once. Many counts were recorded for this clonotype. The V call is TRBV7-9, the J call TRBJ1-1; no clear D. This sequence was found in an adult who was a healthcare worker with PCR-confirmed SARS-CoV-2 infection or an uninfected control (not recorded which). Sequenced sample: whole blood. CDR3 loop: CASSHEGYTEAFF. DNA of the CDR3: TGTGCCAGCAGCCACGAAGGATACACTGAAGCTTTCTTT.